The 32 T cell receptor beta chains given below trace back to one sample, sequenced in a study of blood T cell repertoires in COVID-19. The table came from immunoSEQ multiplex PCR; TCRdb's copy has only in-frame clones and leaves some out. Here the sample spans about 300,000 clones, approximately 86% being singletons. The specimen was peripheral blood. Receptors were obtained from a man aged 65-85 years with acute or convalescent COVID-19.

This chain connects TRBV5-1 to TRBJ2-7, with D possibly TRBD1 on 6 matching bases. The CDR3 loop spans 14 amino acids. Germline-derived CDR1 and CDR2 are SGHRS and YFSETQ. V was shortened by 4 bases and J by 3 bases, with 14 bases between the two germline ends. CDR3 in DNA: TGCGCCAGCAGCAAAGGACAGTGGAGCTACGAGCAGTACTTC. Amino acid sequence: CASSKGQWSYEQYF.

The V call is TRBV27, the J call TRBJ2-3; 12 bases agree with TRBD2. The CDR3 length is 16 residues. Germline V gene lookup returns CDR1 MNHEY and CDR2 SMNVEV (reference sequence). V shed 4 bases, J shed 7 bases, and the junction held 9 bases outside the gene matches. The CDR3 region is CASSSYMTSGSNTQYF. The DNA of the CDR3 is TGTGCCAGCAGTTCCTACATGACTAGCGGGAGCAATACGCAGTATTTT.

This clone occurred a few times. The chain links TRBV6-1 to TRBJ2-7; D is possibly TRBD2 (5 bases). The germline CDR1 and CDR2 sequences are MNHNS and SASEGT. Deletions cut 2 bases from V and 3 bases from J, with 11 bases between. CDR3 size: 14 residues. The DNA for the CDR3 is TGTGCCAGCAGTGAAAGCGGTTGGGGCTACGAGCAGTACTTC. This encodes CASSESGWGYEQYF.

This chain connects TRBV18 to TRBJ2-7; 7 nucleotides match TRBD1. The germline V gene encodes CDR1 KGHSH and CDR2 LQKENI. The V and J ends lost 0 bases and 0 bases, in that order; junction bases with no gene match: 8. The CDR3 sequence is 17 residues long. This chain's CDR3 is CASSPPVGGFNSYEQYF. The CDR3 DNA reads TGTGCCAGCTCACCACCAGTAGGGGGCTTTAACTCCTACGAGCAGTACTTC.

This chain connects TRBV5-4 to TRBJ2-7, with 9 bases that match TRBD1. With V trimmed by 10 bases and J by 4 bases, 15 bases remained unmatched. The CDR3 is made up of 15 amino acids. Germline V CDR1 and CDR2: SGHNT, YYREEE (reference sequence). The CDR3 here is CAFQPGQGLRYEQYF. For the CDR3, the DNA is TGTGCCTTCCAACCAGGACAGGGGTTGAGGTACGAGCAGTACTTC.

The V gene is TRBV4-1, the J gene TRBJ1-6, with a tentative D call TRBD1 (5 bases). Germline lookup yields CDR1 MGHRA and CDR2 YSYEKL. V was cut by 0 bases and J by 6 bases, with 15 bases left in between. This CDR3 is 17 amino acids long. The CDR3 nucleotides read TGCGCCAGCAGCCAAGAAGTCGCCCGGGGGTCTAATTCACCCCTCCACTTT. Translation: CASSQEVARGSNSPLHF.

The chain couples TRBV28 to TRBJ2-2, with TRBD1 as a possible D gene (5 bases). The CDR3 extends over 14 amino acids. V was trimmed by 1 base and J by 5 bases, leaving 8 bases between them. CDR1 is MDHEN, CDR2 SYDVKM, per germline. This CDR3 reads CASSLSGYTGELFF. The CDR3 DNA follows: TGTGCCAGCAGTTTATCAGGGTATACCGGGGAGCTGTTTTTT.

V usage is TRBV4-3 and J usage is TRBJ2-7; D uncertain. There are 16 residues in the CDR3. Trimming pared 0 bases from V and 2 bases from J, leaving 14 bases between. Germline V lookup: CDR1 LGHNA, CDR2 YSLEER. The CDR3 here is CASSQDPDSHTYEQYF. In DNA form, the CDR3 reads TGCGCCAGCAGCCAAGATCCGGATAGCCACACCTACGAGCAGTACTTC.

The chain links TRBV3-1 (or the pseudogene TRBV3-2) to TRBJ2-5, with 10 bases aligning to TRBD2. CDR3 size: 15 residues. Germline values: CDR1 LGHDT, CDR2 YNNKEL (reference sequence). J gave up 1 base and V 5 bases, and 4 bases lay outside the gene matches. This CDR3 reads CASSGSGGPQETQYF. DNA of the CDR3: TGTGCCAGCAGCGGTAGCGGGGGGCCCCAAGAGACCCAGTACTTC.

The chain combines TRBV7-8 with TRBJ2-1, with 9 bases fitting TRBD1. The CDR3 has 15 residues. Losses at the gene ends were 4 bases for V and 1 base for J; bases not matched to a gene: 2. The V gene's germline CDR1 is SGHVS and CDR2 FQNEAQ. CDR3 region: CASSWGQGSYNEQFF. The CDR3, as DNA: TGTGCCAGCAGCTGGGGACAGGGATCCTACAATGAGCAGTTCTTC.

V and J are TRBV3-1 (or the pseudogene TRBV3-2) and TRBJ2-1; TRBD1 matches at 9 bases. Germline values: CDR1 LGHDT, CDR2 YNNKEL (reference sequence). V was clipped by 4 bases and J by 2 bases; unmatched bases: 6. CDR3 length: 16 residues. In DNA, the CDR3 is TGTGCCAGCAGCCGTGGGGACAGGGCCACCTACAATGAGCAGTTCTTC. Protein product: CASSRGDRATYNEQFF.

This rearrangement joins TRBV6-6 to TRBJ1-5; TRBD1 aligns across 8 bases. With V trimmed by 6 bases and J by 0 bases, 4 bases remained unmatched. The germline V gene encodes CDR1 MNHNY and CDR2 SVGAGI (reference sequence). The CDR3 is 15 amino acids. The CDR3 reads CASRKTGDSNQPQHF. CDR3 bases: TGTGCCAGCAGAAAGACAGGGGATAGCAATCAGCCCCAGCATTTT.

The chain uses TRBV5-1 and TRBJ2-5; D might be TRBD2 (5 bases). Germline-derived CDR1 and CDR2 are SGHRS and YFSETQ. The germline V and J ends were trimmed by 4 bases and 1 base, with 11 bases remaining between them. The CDR3 extends over 14 amino acids. CDR3 amino acids: CASSGPAAQETQYF. The CDR3 DNA sequence: TGCGCCAGCAGCGGGCCAGCGGCCCAAGAGACCCAGTACTTC.

V gene TRBV19 combines with J gene TRBJ2-7; D remains unclear. Trimming removed 3 bases from V and 2 bases from J, with 14 bases in between. Germline V CDR1 and CDR2: LNHDA, SQIVND (reference sequence). The CDR3 spans 15 residues. The CDR3 DNA reads TGTGCCAGTAGTATTTTCCGTGGCAGCGCCTACGAGCAGTACTTC. This sequence encodes CASSIFRGSAYEQYF.

The V gene is TRBV7-8, the J gene TRBJ2-7; 13 bases are shared with TRBD2. In germline, CDR1 is SGHVS, CDR2 FQNEAQ. The CDR3 contains 17 residues. Trimming cost V 5 bases and J 0 bases; bases outside gene matches: 7. DNA of the CDR3: TGTGCCAGCAGCCGTCGGACTAGCGGGAGTACCTCCTACGAGCAGTACTTC. This gives the protein CASSRRTSGSTSYEQYF.

The chain recombines TRBV5-1 with TRBJ1-2; D is unresolved. Trimming cost V 0 bases and J 2 bases, with 8 bases left between them. CDR3 length: 14 residues. The germline gives CDR1 SGHRS, CDR2 YFSETQ. CDR3 amino acids: CASSLDLQNYGYTF. CDR3 nucleotides: TGCGCCAGCAGCTTGGATTTACAGAACTATGGCTACACCTTC.

About this clone itself: At the DNA level, this CDR3 is encoded by other sequences in the same sample as well. This chain joins TRBV5-1 and TRBJ1-5; D may be TRBD1 (6 bases). This CDR3 has 14 residues. Trimming stripped 2 bases from V and 6 bases from J, with 12 bases between. Germline V gene data show CDR1 as SGHRS and CDR2 as YFSETQ. CDR3: CASSLQGSGQPQHF. DNA of the CDR3: TGCGCCAGCAGCTTACAGGGATCCGGTCAGCCCCAGCATTTT.

This sequence joins TRBV14 and TRBJ1-2; possibly TRBD1 for D (5 bases). The CDR3 is made up of 13 amino acids. Germline loops: CDR1 SGHDN, CDR2 FVKESK. The V end lost 4 bases, the J end lost 6 bases, and 12 bases lay between the germline ends. The CDR3 DNA sequence: TGTGCCAGCAGCCGGGGCAGGGTAGATGGCTACACCTTC. Translated: CASSRGRVDGYTF.

The chain employs TRBV4-3 and TRBJ1-2; D is possibly TRBD1 (6 bases). V lost 1 base and J 2 bases, leaving 14 bases between the germline ends. Germline CDR1 reads LGHNA; CDR2 reads YSLEER. This CDR3 has 16 residues. CDR3 bases: TGCGCCAGCAGCCAAGCCTACCCTGGACAGAACTATGGCTACACCTTC. Its translation: CASSQAYPGQNYGYTF.

The sample holds one count of this clone. This chain links TRBV11-3 with TRBJ2-3, with a weak D call TRBD2 (6 bases). Germline loops: CDR1 SGHNT, CDR2 YENEEA. The CDR3 length is 17 residues. V dropped 1 base and J dropped 0 bases, with 14 bases sitting between them. The DNA of the CDR3 is TGTGCCAGCAGCTTAGGCCCCCCAGGGACTAGCACAGATACGCAGTATTTT. It specifies CASSLGPPGTSTDTQYF.

The table lists this clone with a count of one. This chain joins TRBV28 and TRBJ2-3; D not certain. Trimming stripped 6 bases from V and 0 bases from J, with 10 bases between. Germline V gene sequence: CDR1 MDHEN, CDR2 SYDVKM. CDR3 size: 14 residues. The CDR3 DNA reads as TGTGCCAGCAGCCAGTCCCCTAGCACAGATACGCAGTATTTT. Protein sequence: CASSQSPSTDTQYF.

V usage is TRBV7-9 and J usage is TRBJ2-2, with TRBD1 identical over 9 bases. Germline values: CDR1 SEHNR, CDR2 FQNEAQ (reference sequence). Trimming at V came to 5 bases and at J to 2 bases, leaving 6 bases not matched to a gene. This CDR3 contains 16 residues. CDR3 amino acids: CASSLRTGENTGELFF. For the CDR3, the DNA is TGTGCCAGCAGCCTTCGGACAGGGGAAAACACCGGGGAGCTGTTTTTT.

This sequence joins TRBV5-4 and TRBJ2-1, with 13 bases aligning to TRBD2. Germline V gene data show CDR1 as SGHNT and CDR2 as YYREEE (reference sequence). With 4 bases clipped from V and 6 bases from J, the junction kept 4 bases outside the gene matches. The CDR3 has 15 amino acids. CDR3: CASSQGLAGFNEQFF. The DNA for the CDR3 is TGTGCCAGCAGCCAGGGACTAGCGGGGTTCAATGAGCAGTTCTTC.

This chain joins TRBV9 and TRBJ2-3; TRBD2 agrees at 11 bases. Looked up from germline, CDR1 is SGDLS and CDR2 is YYNGEE. V lost 2 bases to trimming and J lost 0 bases; unmatched junction nucleotides: 14. The CDR3 totals 20 residues. CDR3 nucleotides: TGTGCCAGCAGCGTTTTGCCTGGGACTAGCGGCTATACTAGCACAGATACGCAGTATTTT. It specifies CASSVLPGTSGYTSTDTQYF.

The genes are TRBV9 and TRBJ2-1; a possible D gene is TRBD1 (5 bases). Trimming left V 4 bases short and J 3 bases short, with 11 bases between. Germline CDR1 is SGDLS and CDR2 is YYNGEE. The CDR3 sequence is 14 residues long. The CDR3 here is CASSRRQNYNEQFF. The CDR3 DNA sequence: TGTGCCAGCAGCAGACGACAGAACTACAATGAGCAGTTCTTC.

This sequence joins TRBV19 and TRBJ2-2; a possible D gene is TRBD1 (5 bases). Germline CDR1 and CDR2: LNHDA and SQIVND (reference sequence). V shed 6 bases and J shed 0 bases, with 14 bases lying between them. This CDR3 comprises 16 residues. CDR3 in DNA: TGTGCCAGTAGGGCAGGGCTTTGGACGAACACCGGGGAGCTGTTTTTT. Protein: CASRAGLWTNTGELFF. Full variable domain (missing parts from reference TRBV19 and TRBJ2-2): DGGITQSPKYLFRKEGQNVTLSCEQNLNHDAMYWYRQDPGQGLRLIYYSQIVNDFQKGDIAEGYSVSREKKESFPLTVTSAQKNPTAFYLCASRAGLWTNTGELFFGEGSRLTVL.

V and J are TRBV30 and TRBJ2-7, with D tentatively TRBD1 (5 bases). V was clipped by 0 bases and J by 12 bases, with 21 bases between them. Germline V lookup: CDR1 GTSNPN, CDR2 SVGIG (reference sequence). The CDR3 contains 14 residues. As DNA, the CDR3 is TGTGCCTGGAGTGTCACAGCCCAGGGCTATCCTCTGTACTTC. Encoded protein: CAWSVTAQGYPLYF. The whole variable domain, remainder taken from reference TRBV30 and TRBJ2-7, is SQTIHQWPATLVQPVGSPLSLECTVEGTSNPNLYWYRQAAGRGLQLLFYSVGIGQISSEVPQNLSASRPQDRQFILSSKKLLLSDSGFYLCAWSVTAQGYPLYFGPGTRLTVT.

The rearrangement joins TRBV30 to TRBJ1-5; D is possibly TRBD1 (6 bases). Trimming removed 3 bases from V and 5 bases from J, with 14 bases in between. The CDR3 is 14 amino acids. Germline CDR1 reads GTSNPN; CDR2 reads SVGIG (reference sequence). In DNA, the CDR3 is TGTGCCTGGAGCGATACAGGGTTGGATCAGCCCCAGCATTTT. It specifies CAWSDTGLDQPQHF.

This chain connects TRBV27 to TRBJ2-7; tentative D call: TRBD2 (6 bases). The CDR3 consists of 14 residues. V gave up 8 bases and J gave up 0 bases, with 14 bases separating them. Germline V gene lookup returns CDR1 MNHEY and CDR2 SMNVEV (reference sequence). CDR3 coding DNA: TGTGCCAGCTGGAGGGATGGGCTCTCCTACGAGCAGTACTTC. Protein product: CASWRDGLSYEQYF.

In this sample, this clone turned up a few times. The chain employs TRBV9 and TRBJ1-1; 12 nucleotides agree with TRBD1. Germline V gene lookup returns CDR1 SGDLS and CDR2 YYNGEE. The junction had 8 bases not matched to a gene; V was cut back by 4 bases and J by 7 bases. There are 15 residues in the CDR3. The CDR3 region has the DNA TGTGCCAGCAGCCCCTGGGACAGGGGGCTCCATGAAGCTTTCTTT. It specifies CASSPWDRGLHEAFF.

V is TRBV7-2 and J is TRBJ2-2; 14 bases are shared with TRBD2. Looked up from germline, CDR1 is SGHTA and CDR2 is FQGNSA. With 5 bases clipped from V and 5 bases from J, the junction kept 4 bases outside the gene matches. This CDR3 spans 16 amino acids. The CDR3 is CASSLGLAGGTGELFF. DNA for the CDR3: TGTGCCAGCAGCCTAGGACTAGCGGGAGGAACCGGGGAGCTGTTTTTT. Full variable domain (outside the CDR3, taken from reference TRBV7-2 and TRBJ2-2): GAGVSQSPSNKVTEKGKDVELRCDPISGHTALYWYRQSLGQGLEFLIYFQGNSAPDKSGLPSDRFSAERTGGSVSTLTIQRTQQEDSAVYLCASSLGLAGGTGELFFGEGSRLTVL.

The CDR3: CASSFGGGNTGELFF. Written as DNA, the CDR3 is TGTGCCAGTAGTTTTGGAGGGGGCAACACCGGGGAGCTGTTTTTT. This chain uses TRBV19 with TRBJ2-2, with D possibly TRBD1 on 7 matching bases. V lost 5 bases to trimming and J lost 2 bases, with 12 bases between them. In germline, CDR1 is LNHDA, CDR2 SQIVND (reference sequence). CDR3 size: 15 residues. Drawing the rest from reference TRBV19 and TRBJ2-2, the complete variable domain is DGGITQSPKYLFRKEGQNVTLSCEQNLNHDAMYWYRQDPGQGLRLIYYSQIVNDFQKGDIAEGYSVSREKKESFPLTVTSAQKNPTAFYLCASSFGGGNTGELFFGEGSRLTVL.